The 32 T cell receptor beta chains presented below share a single source sample, sequenced in a study of T cells after yellow fever vaccination (dated by TCRdb to between 2018 and 2021). To prepare the library, 5' RACE was applied. Sequencing instrument: Illumina NovaSeq 6000. TCRdb took the public reads, trimmed them with fastp at Q25, ran MiXCR for clone calling and kept in-frame beta chains. Identical CDR3 proteins give one entry, which carries the most common genes and DNA. The sample table holds some 300,000 distinct CDR3 sequences, of which less than 4.5% were seen once. The leading ten clones occupy around 22% of the sample. The treatment or condition label, read with the paper, signifies: live attenuated yellow fever vaccine strain. Sequenced here: PBMCs, sampled on the day of the yellow fever booster vaccination. The receptors originated from a man aged 18 to 35 who received the YFV17D yellow fever vaccine.

This clonotype was counted only a few times. The CDR3 DNA reads TGCGCCAGCAGCCCCGGGACAGGGGAAGGTCAGCCCCAGCATTTT. Translation: CASSPGTGEGQPQHF. The rearrangement links TRBV4-1 to TRBJ1-5; 10 bases are shared with TRBD1. Germline CDR1 reads MGHRA; CDR2 reads YSYEKL. CDR3 size: 15 residues. V was pared by 4 bases and J by 6 bases, with 6 bases of the junction left unmatched.

This clonotype has ten or more counts. The genes are TRBV10-2 and TRBJ1-1; 9 nucleotides line up with TRBD1. Trimming took 11 bases from V and 2 from J; bases not matched to a gene: 6. Germline CDR1 reads WSHSY; CDR2 reads SAAADI. There are 13 residues in the CDR3. The CDR3 bases are TGCGCCGGTAACAGGGGGCCCAACACTGAAGCTTTCTTT. Protein product: CAGNRGPNTEAFF.

The V call is TRBV30, the J call TRBJ2-2; possible D gene TRBD1, 6 bases. V lost 5 bases to trimming and J lost 7 bases, with 20 bases between them. This CDR3 contains 15 residues. Germline V gene sequence: CDR1 GTSNPN, CDR2 SVGIG (reference sequence). The CDR3 here is CAWDLQGMPGGELFF. CDR3 nucleotide sequence: TGTGCCTGGGATTTACAGGGAATGCCAGGCGGGGAGCTGTTTTTT. Complete variable domain (other parts from reference TRBV30 and TRBJ2-2): SQTIHQWPATLVQPVGSPLSLECTVEGTSNPNLYWYRQAAGRGLQLLFYSVGIGQISSEVPQNLSASRPQDRQFILSSKKLLLSDSGFYLCAWDLQGMPGGELFFGEGSRLTVL.

The chain is built from TRBV6-5 and TRBJ1-6; D not resolved. The germline CDR1 and CDR2 sequences are MNHEY and SVGAGI. The CDR3 runs to 12 residues. The V end was cut by 7 bases, the J end by 4 bases, with 5 bases between. In DNA form, the CDR3 reads TGTGCCAGCAAGGAGTATAATTCACCCCTCCACTTT. Its translation: CASKEYNSPLHF.

Many counts were recorded for this clonotype. The rearrangement links TRBV6-5 to TRBJ1-4, with D perhaps TRBD1 (5 bases). The germline gives CDR1 MNHEY, CDR2 SVGAGI. Trimming stripped 1 base from V and 7 bases from J, with 13 bases between. The length of the CDR3 is 15 residues. This CDR3 is CASSYFGTPGEKLFF. The CDR3 DNA follows: TGTGCCAGCAGTTACTTCGGGACCCCGGGTGAAAAACTGTTTTTT.

This clonotype was seen at least ten times. The chain carries TRBV19 and TRBJ1-6; 7 bases match TRBD1. The CDR3 is made up of 13 amino acids. Unmatched junction bases numbered 4, after V lost 10 bases and J lost 4 bases. The germline V gene encodes CDR1 LNHDA and CDR2 SQIVND (reference sequence). The CDR3 sequence: CATRTGYNSPLHF. The CDR3 DNA is TGTGCCACCAGGACAGGTTATAATTCACCCCTCCACTTT.

This clonotype was counted at least ten times. The V and J genes are TRBV6-1 and TRBJ2-2; D perhaps matches TRBD1 (5 bases). This CDR3 is built from 15 residues. Germline values: CDR1 MNHNS, CDR2 SASEGT. Trimming pared 2 bases from V and 7 bases from J, leaving 14 bases between. CDR3: CASSEMGQGGGELFF. The CDR3 DNA follows: TGTGCCAGCAGTGAAATGGGGCAGGGCGGCGGGGAGCTGTTTTTT.

This clonotype was seen a few times. The CDR3 DNA sequence: TGTGCCAGCAGTCCCCCCCCCCCGGGAACGGGGAGAGCTTTCTTT. Its protein is CASSPPPPGTGRAFF. The chain employs TRBV12-3 or TRBV12-4 and TRBJ1-1; D gene unclear. Trimming took off 5 bases at V and 10 bases at J, with 23 bases between the two ends. CDR3 size: 15 residues.

The table lists this clonotype with many counts. The chain is built from TRBV7-8 and TRBJ2-1; TRBD2 might be the D (5 bases). This CDR3 has 13 residues. Trimming removed 2 bases from V and 7 bases from J, with 9 bases in between. The germline CDR1 and CDR2 sequences are SGHVS and FQNEAQ. CDR3 amino acids: CASSLYRGNEQFF. For the CDR3, the DNA is TGTGCCAGCAGCTTATATCGGGGTAATGAGCAGTTCTTC. The full variable domain, rest sourced from reference TRBV7-8 and TRBJ2-1, is GAGVSQSPRYKVAKRGQDVALRCDPISGHVSLFWYQQALGQGPEFLTYFQNEAQLDKSGLPSDRFFAERPEGSVSTLKIQRTQQEDSAVYLCASSLYRGNEQFFGPGTRLTVL.

For this clonotype: One junction end disagrees with the germline gene, perhaps due to a read error. The chain has TRBV7-9 and TRBJ2-7; D call uncertain. The germline V gene encodes CDR1 SEHNR and CDR2 FQNEAQ (reference sequence). The CDR3 spans 14 residues. The DNA for the CDR3 is TGTGCCAGCAGCCTCGCGCCGGGCTCCGACGAGCAGTACTTC. This encodes CASSLAPGSDEQYF.

This clonotype showed up many times. This chain links TRBV5-5 with TRBJ2-3; D is uncertain. CDR3 size: 15 residues. The germline gives CDR1 SGHKS, CDR2 YYEKEE (reference sequence). V was pared by 2 bases and J by 5 bases, with 15 bases between. CDR3 DNA: TGTGCCAGCAGCTTCGACTCCCTTTTGGAAGATACGCAGTATTTT. Translating it yields CASSFDSLLEDTQYF. The variable domain in full, with the rest retrieved from reference TRBV5-5 and TRBJ2-3, is DAGVTQSPTHLIKTRGQQVTLRCSPISGHKSVSWYQQVLGQGPQFIFQYYEKEERGRGNFPDRFSARQFPNYSSELNVNALLLGDSALYLCASSFDSLLEDTQYFGPGTRLTVL.

This clonotype was counted at least ten times. The CDR3 DNA follows: TGTGCCAGCAGTCTCGGGCCCCACAATGAGCAGTTCTTC. It codes for CASSLGPHNEQFF. The V gene is TRBV12-3 or TRBV12-4, the J gene TRBJ2-1; the D is unclear. The CDR3 spans 13 residues. The V gene lost 5 bases and the J gene lost 5 bases, with 10 bases spanning the gap.

This clonotype appeared a few times. The rearrangement joins TRBV19 to TRBJ1-2; D is uncertain. This CDR3 is 15 amino acids long. V gave up 3 bases and J gave up 5 bases, with 16 bases separating them. The germline CDR1 and CDR2 sequences are LNHDA and SQIVND (reference sequence). Here the CDR3 DNA reads TGTGCCAGTAGTATGGTCGGGTTCGTGTGGTATGGCTACACCTTC. Translation gives CASSMVGFVWYGYTF.

V gene TRBV12-3 or TRBV12-4 combines with J gene TRBJ1-1; tentative D call: TRBD1 (5 bases). The CDR3 contains 17 residues. V lost 3 bases, J lost 1 base, and 18 bases lay in between. The CDR3 DNA reads as TGTGCCAGCAGTTTCGGGCCCTTGGGGGGTGGGAACACTGAAGCTTTCTTT. Protein: CASSFGPLGGGNTEAFF.

This clonotype came up many times. The chain couples TRBV27 to TRBJ1-5; D remains ambiguous. The CDR3 spans 13 residues. Trimming cost V 2 bases and J 1 base, with 3 bases left between them. Germline-derived CDR1 and CDR2 are MNHEY and SMNVEV (reference sequence). CDR3 amino acids: CASSLRSNQPQHF. The DNA for the CDR3 is TGTGCCAGCAGTTTACGGAGCAATCAGCCCCAGCATTTT.

The sample holds many counts of this clonotype. This sequence joins TRBV7-7 and TRBJ2-7, with D uncertain. Trimming left V 1 base short and J 4 bases short, with 14 bases between. The germline V gene encodes CDR1 SSHAT and CDR2 FNYEAQ (reference sequence). The CDR3 is made up of 15 amino acids. The CDR3 sequence is CASSLGPGLDYEQYF. For the CDR3, the DNA is TGTGCCAGCAGCTTAGGTCCTGGTTTAGATTACGAGCAGTACTTC.

Ten or more counts support this clonotype. The V gene is TRBV5-5, the J gene TRBJ1-6; 8 bases agree with TRBD1. The CDR3 is made up of 14 amino acids. V lost 1 base to trimming and J lost 9 bases; unmatched junction nucleotides: 3. Germline loops: CDR1 SGHKS, CDR2 YYEKEE (reference sequence). The CDR3 is CASSLMDRASPLHF. The DNA for the CDR3 is TGTGCCAGCAGCTTGATGGACAGGGCTTCACCCCTCCACTTT.

This clonotype was picked up a small number of times. V and J are TRBV14 and TRBJ2-5; 9 bases are a match to TRBD2. Trimming cost V 4 bases and J 5 bases; bases outside gene matches: 14. CDR3 length equals 17 residues. CDR1 and CDR2 (germline): SGHDN, FVKESK. CDR3 loop: CASSPEALAGNDETQYF. Here the CDR3 DNA reads TGTGCCAGCAGCCCTGAGGCACTAGCGGGTAACGATGAGACCCAGTACTTC.

The CDR3 is CASSLAGDSYYGYTF. The CDR3 region has the DNA TGCGCCAGCAGCTTGGCCGGGGACAGCTACTATGGCTACACCTTC. V and J are TRBV5-1 and TRBJ1-2; TRBD1 matches at 7 bases. The CDR3 totals 15 residues. Trimming cost V 0 bases and J 3 bases; bases outside gene matches: 5. Germline loops: CDR1 SGHRS, CDR2 YFSETQ.

This clonotype was picked up many times. The chain joins TRBV6-6 to TRBJ2-7; TRBD1 is a possible D gene (5 bases). The germline CDR1 and CDR2 sequences are MNHNY and SVGAGI (reference sequence). The CDR3 has 14 amino acids. V lost 0 bases and J 6 bases, leaving 12 bases between the germline ends. As DNA, the CDR3 is TGTGCCAGCAGTTACTCTCAGGGCCCGGGCGAGCAGTACGTC. Translated: CASSYSQGPGEQYV.

At least ten counts were recorded for this clonotype. In DNA, the CDR3 is TGCAGTGCTAGAGATGAAGCGGGGAGAAATGAGCAGTTCTTC. Encoded protein: CSARDEAGRNEQFF. The chain is built from TRBV20-1 and TRBJ2-1; 7 nucleotides agree with TRBD2. V was clipped by 0 bases and J by 7 bases; unmatched bases: 6. This CDR3 region has 14 residues. From germline, CDR1 is DFQATT and CDR2 SNEGSKA (reference sequence).

The genes are TRBV7-2 and TRBJ2-5; 14 positions match TRBD2. Per the germline V gene, CDR1 is SGHTA and CDR2 is FQGNSA. This CDR3 comprises 16 residues. V lost 5 bases, J lost 4 bases, and 6 bases stayed unmatched. The CDR3 DNA follows: TGTGCCAGCAGCCCCGGGACTAGCGGGGGCCGAGAGACCCAGTACTTC. Translating it yields CASSPGTSGGRETQYF.

In this sample, this clonotype turned up a few times. The J gene is TRBJ2-5, the V gene TRBV7-2; 10 nucleotides agree with TRBD2. This CDR3 is 16 amino acids long. CDR1 is SGHTA, CDR2 FQGNSA, per germline. With V trimmed by 5 bases and J by 5 bases, 11 bases remained unmatched. CDR3 amino acids: CASSRSSGGGGETQYF. The CDR3 nucleotides read TGTGCCAGCAGCCGAAGCAGCGGGGGGGGAGGGGAGACCCAGTACTTC.

This clonotype has only a few counts. This chain joins TRBV4-2 and TRBJ1-5, with D possibly being TRBD1 (5 bases). The germline CDR1 and CDR2 sequences are LGHNA and YNFKEQ. V was cut by 6 bases and J by 0 bases, with 15 bases left in between. The CDR3 has 16 amino acids. The chain's CDR3 is CASRPGTGGSNQPQHF. As DNA, the CDR3 is TGTGCCAGCAGGCCCGGGACGGGGGGTAGCAATCAGCCCCAGCATTTT.

This sequence joins TRBV18 and TRBJ1-4; the match to TRBD1 covers 7 bases. The J segment lost 6 bases and the V segment lost 4 bases, leaving 8 bases of the junction unmatched. Looked up from germline, CDR1 is KGHSH and CDR2 is LQKENI. This CDR3 has 15 residues. CDR3 nucleotide sequence: TGTGCCAGCTCACTTAGGACAGGAGGGGATGAAAAACTGTTTTTT. Amino acids: CASSLRTGGDEKLFF.

This clonotype showed up many times. V usage is TRBV9 and J usage is TRBJ1-2; 12 nucleotides match TRBD1. Germline lookup yields CDR1 SGDLS and CDR2 YYNGEE. The CDR3 is 17 amino acids. After removal of 3 bases from V and 4 bases from J, the junction contained 10 bases not matched to a gene. Here the CDR3 DNA reads TGTGCCAGCAGCGCCGGGACAGGGGGCCTTTCCCCCTATGGCTACACCTTC. Protein product: CASSAGTGGLSPYGYTF.

The table lists this clonotype with a few counts. The chain links TRBV30 to TRBJ1-1; 7 bases align to TRBD1. From germline, CDR1 is GTSNPN and CDR2 SVGIG (reference sequence). This CDR3 comprises 14 residues. Trimming cost V 4 bases and J 1 base; bases outside gene matches: 6. Written as DNA, the CDR3 is TGTGCCTGGAAGGGGGACAGCGAGAACACTGAAGCTTTCTTT. Protein: CAWKGDSENTEAFF.

The chain employs TRBV25-1 and TRBJ1-1; D possibly corresponds to TRBD1 (5 bases). CDR3 length equals 13 residues. V lost 6 bases and J 8 bases, leaving 16 bases between the germline ends. CDR1 and CDR2 from the germline V gene are MGHDK and SYGVNS. CDR3 in DNA: TGTGCCAGCAGGCCAGGACATTACGGAGAAGCTTTCTTT. Encoded protein: CASRPGHYGEAFF.

This clonotype was observed many times. The rearrangement joins TRBV20-1 to TRBJ2-1; 7 bases line up with TRBD1. Germline V gene sequence: CDR1 DFQATT, CDR2 SNEGSKA (reference sequence). CDR3 length: 15 amino acids. J gave up 4 bases and V 2 bases, and 8 bases lay outside the gene matches. CDR3 sequence (DNA): TGCAGTGCTAGATACGTGGGCAGGGGGTACAATGAGCAGTTCTTC. Residues: CSARYVGRGYNEQFF.

This clonotype was seen a handful of times. The rearrangement links TRBV30 to TRBJ1-1; D is unresolved. V gave up 3 bases and J gave up 4 bases, with 12 bases separating them. From germline, CDR1 is GTSNPN and CDR2 SVGIG (reference sequence). The CDR3 covers 13 residues. In DNA, the CDR3 is TGTGCCTGGAGCGTAACCCTAGGCACTGAAGCTTTCTTT. It is translated as CAWSVTLGTEAFF.

This chain links TRBV7-9 with TRBJ1-5, with D possibly being TRBD1 (6 bases). Trimming left V 0 bases short and J 4 bases short, with 10 bases between. Germline values: CDR1 SEHNR, CDR2 FQNEAQ (reference sequence). This CDR3 has 15 residues. The chain's CDR3 is CASSLARTDNQPQHF. CDR3 nucleotides: TGTGCCAGCAGCTTAGCCAGGACAGATAATCAGCCCCAGCATTTT.

This clonotype was found a few times. The chain is built from TRBV7-8 and TRBJ2-4, with D possibly matching TRBD2 (5 bases). The CDR3 has 16 amino acids. Germline V gene sequence: CDR1 SGHVS, CDR2 FQNEAQ. V lost 5 bases to trimming and J lost 0 bases, with 14 bases between them. The chain's CDR3 is CASSELERVAKNIQYF. CDR3 nucleotide sequence: TGTGCCAGCAGCGAACTAGAAAGAGTAGCCAAAAACATTCAGTACTTC.